The entry below describes one T cell receptor beta chain. Its antigen remains unknown. These data belong to a study of T-cell memory formation after mild COVID-19. Study-wide context: The TCR clusters were mostly specific to one donor. Study conclusions and caveats: For contracting clones, CD4+ ones sat mainly in CM and EM, CD8+ in EMRA.

TCRdb processed the 5' RACE reads anew with MiXCR; each CDR3 protein has one entry. Of 450,000 to 650,000 distinct CDR3 sequences listed, more than 15% are singletons. Germline CDR1 is MNHEY and CDR2 is SVGEGT. CDR3 length: 15 amino acids. V shed 6 bases, J shed 2 bases, and the junction held 8 bases outside the gene matches. Sequencing used PBMCs or a T cell subset sorted from them (not recorded which). This clonotype was obtained from an adult woman who had mild COVID-19 (a few samples of this study predate the infection). Cell type and time point are not known. The V call is TRBV6-2 or TRBV6-3, the J call TRBJ2-3, with TRBD2 matching 7 bases. The CDR3 region is CASSQRGRDTDTQYF. The CDR3 region has the DNA TGTGCCAGCAGCCAACGTGGGAGGGACACAGATACGCAGTATTTT.